The 22 T cell receptor beta chains below were found in one sample sequenced in a study of T cell clonality in common variable immunodeficiency. The table came from immunoSEQ multiplex PCR; TCRdb's copy has only in-frame clones and leaves some out. The sample yields tens of thousands of clones, without any singletons. The sequenced sample was peripheral blood mononuclear cells. The source of these receptors is a person aged 18-70 years in good health.

This clone was seen only a few times. CDR3 sequence: CASSLLGQGAETEAFF. CDR3 bases read: TGTGCCAGCTCCCTCCTAGGACAGGGGGCGGAAACTGAA. J is TRBJ1-1 and V is TRBV18; 11 positions agree with TRBD1. The DNA ends 3 residues before the CDR3 does, and the rest of the CDR3 is filled in from the germline J gene. CDR3 length equals 16 residues. Losses at the gene ends were 6 bases for V and 5 bases for J; bases not matched to a gene: 11. Germline V lookup: CDR1 KGHSH, CDR2 LQKENI.

This clone has just a few counts. The CDR3 goes on 3 residues after the read ends, and that part is filled in from the germline J gene. This chain links TRBV20-1 with TRBJ2-1, with 11 bases matching TRBD2. The CDR3 extends over 14 amino acids. V was clipped by 5 bases and J by 5 bases; unmatched bases: 5. The germline V gene has CDR1 DFQATT and CDR2 SNEGSKA (reference sequence). The CDR3 here is CSAATSGANNEQFF. The DNA read from the CDR3 is TGCAGTGCTGCGACTAGCGGGGCCAACAATGAG.

This clone was found many times. Read data end 3 residues before the CDR3 end; the end is taken from the germline J gene. V gene TRBV5-1 combines with J gene TRBJ2-5; TRBD1 might be the D (6 bases). The V and J ends lost 1 base and 6 bases respectively, with 22 bases between them. The V gene's germline CDR1 is SGHRS and CDR2 YFSETQ. The CDR3 is made up of 17 amino acids. CDR3 region: CASSLMEVRQERKTQYF. CDR3 bases read: TGCGCCAGCAGCTTGATGGAGGTCCGACAGGAACGAAAGACC.

A word on this clone: The read comes to an end 3 residues before the CDR3 does, leaving the germline J gene to fill in the end. The V and J genes are TRBV6-1 and TRBJ2-7, with 8 bases that match TRBD2. Germline V gives CDR1 MNHNS, CDR2 SASEGT. V lost 3 bases and J lost 5; bases outside the gene matches: 6. CDR3 length: 14 amino acids. CDR3 loop: CASSDPGGGNEQYF. Incomplete CDR3 DNA: TGTGCCAGCAGTGATCCCGGGGGGGGGAACGAG.

This clone was counted a few times. The sequence runs out 3 residues before the end of the CDR3; the remainder is reconstructed from the germline J gene. The chain couples TRBV19 to TRBJ2-2; no reliable D call. This CDR3 spans 16 amino acids. CDR1 is LNHDA, CDR2 SQIVND, per germline (reference sequence). The CDR3: CASSIALVATNEKLFF. The DNA read from the CDR3 is TGTGCCAGTAGTATCGCTCTAGTGGCAACTAATGAAAAG.

The sample holds a few counts of this clone. The sample contains more than one DNA sequence encoding this CDR3. CDR3: CASSPLPSLGTGTDTQYF. The DNA read from the CDR3 is TGTGCCAGCTCACCACTACCGTCCTTGGGGACTGGCACAGATACG. The chain combines TRBV18 with TRBJ2-3, with a weak D call TRBD2 (6 bases). The CDR3 end is not reached by the read, which stops 3 residues before it; the germline J gene fills it in. The germline V gene encodes CDR1 KGHSH and CDR2 LQKENI. Deletions cut 1 base from V and 1 base from J, with 18 bases between. The CDR3 has 18 residues.

In its sample, this clone was seen a few times. The sequenced fragment ends 3 residues before the CDR3 boundary, so the rest is inferred from the germline J gene. The chain recombines TRBV5-1 with TRBJ2-7; 8 bases agree with TRBD2. CDR1 is SGHRS and CDR2 is YFSETQ in the germline V gene. V gave up 4 bases and J gave up 5 bases; unmatched junction bases: 14. The CDR3 consists of 16 residues. CDR3 DNA, as far as it was read: TGCGCCAGCAGCCTACCCTTGTCGGGAGGGCGGGACGAG. This translates into CASSLPLSGGRDE. The whole CDR3 region reads CASSLPLSGGRDEQYF.

In regard to this clone: The CDR3 end falls 3 residues outside the read, so it is completed with the germline J gene. This chain joins TRBV11-2 and TRBJ1-2; D unresolved. Germline CDR1 SGHAT, CDR2 FQNNGV. The CDR3 spans 13 residues. CDR3 DNA, as far as it was read: TGTGCCAGCAGCTCAGGACTTTTAAGCGAC. Translation: CASSSGLLSD. The whole CDR3 protein is CASSSGLLSDYTF.

This clone was recorded at least ten times. The read ends 3 residues before the CDR3 terminus; that terminus is restored from the germline J gene. The chain has TRBV20-1 and TRBJ1-4; D call uncertain. V dropped 5 bases and J dropped 7 bases, with 14 bases sitting between them. CDR3 length equals 13 residues. In germline, CDR1 is DFQATT, CDR2 SNEGSKA (reference sequence). The CDR3 loop reads CSASPGKGEKLFF. The sequenced part of the CDR3 DNA is TGCAGTGCTTCCCCCGGTAAGGGTGAAAAA.

A few counts support this clone. The CDR3 goes on 3 residues after the read ends, and that part is filled in from the germline J gene. The V gene is TRBV2, the J gene TRBJ1-6; 8 nucleotides agree with TRBD1. V trimming: 7 bases; J trimming: 3 bases; junction bases outside the gene matches: 8. There are 16 residues in the CDR3. CDR1 and CDR2 (germline): SNHLY, FYNNEI. The CDR3 spells CASTDRASHYNSPLHF. The CDR3 bases that were read are TGTGCCAGCACGGACAGGGCGAGTCACTATAATTCACCC.

This clone was counted many times. With the read ending 3 residues before the CDR3 end, the germline J gene is used to fill in that end. This chain joins TRBV18 and TRBJ2-3, with 8 bases lining up with TRBD2. The junction had 9 bases not matched to a gene; V was cut back by 2 bases and J by 5 bases. CDR1 and CDR2 (germline): KGHSH, LQKENI. This CDR3 has 16 residues. The sequenced CDR3 bases are TGTGCCAGCTCACCAGAAGCGGGAGAATTGGGAGATACG. Residues: CASSPEAGELGDT. The whole CDR3 protein is CASSPEAGELGDTQYF.

A few counts support this clone. The read gets to within 3 residues of the CDR3 end, and the germline J gene fills in the rest. V and J are TRBV18 and TRBJ2-2, with D possibly matching TRBD2 (6 bases). Germline V gives CDR1 KGHSH, CDR2 LQKENI. CDR3 size: 16 residues. The DNA read from the CDR3 is TGTGCCAGCTCACCAGGTTCCCCCCGGGGAGGAGAAAAG. Amino acid sequence: CASSPGSPRGGEK. The whole CDR3 reads CASSPGSPRGGEKLFF.

This clone has only a few counts. The CDR3 goes on 3 residues after the read ends, and that part is filled in from the germline J gene. The gene calls are TRBV19 and TRBJ1-2; D not certain. This CDR3 contains 14 residues. CDR1 and CDR2 (germline): LNHDA, SQIVND (reference sequence). The CDR3 sequence is CASNLAGLYNDYTF. The sequenced part of the CDR3 DNA is TGTGCCAGCAACCTAGCGGGCCTCTACAATGAC.

This clone was detected ten times or more. Coverage ceases 3 residues before the CDR3 finishes, and the germline J gene fills in the end. The chain combines TRBV5-1 with TRBJ2-3, with a possible D match to TRBD1 (5 bases). The CDR3 covers 13 residues. V was pared by 0 bases and J by 5 bases, with 7 bases between. The V gene's germline CDR1 is SGHRS and CDR2 YFSETQ. CDR3 DNA, as far as it was read: TGCGCCAGCAGCTTGGGACAGAGAGATACG. Protein product: CASSLGQRDT. The entire CDR3 sequence reads CASSLGQRDTQYF.

This clone was counted ten times or more. The read ends 3 residues shy of where the CDR3 ends; the end is completed using the germline J gene. The gene calls are TRBV10-3 and TRBJ2-7, with D possibly matching TRBD1 (5 bases). V lost 6 bases to trimming and J lost 0 bases, with 12 bases between them. The V gene's germline CDR1 is ENHRY and CDR2 SYGVKD. This CDR3 contains 14 residues. CDR3 DNA, as far as it was read: TGTGCCATCAGCGAGAGACAGCCCTCCTACGAG. Its translation: CAISERQPSYE. The complete CDR3 reads CAISERQPSYEQYF.

The sample holds many counts of this clone. Coverage ceases 3 residues before the CDR3 finishes, and the germline J gene fills in the end. This rearrangement joins TRBV7-2 to TRBJ2-4, with a possible D match to TRBD2 (7 bases). V lost 6 bases, J lost 2 bases, and 11 bases lay in between. This CDR3 region has 14 residues. CDR1 SGHTA and CDR2 FQGNSA come from the germline V gene. CDR3 DNA, as far as it was read: TGTGCCAGCAGGAGGGGGGGATCCAAAAACATT. As protein: CASRRGGSKNI. The complete CDR3 sequence is CASRRGGSKNIQYF.

This clone was observed many times. The read ends 3 residues shy of where the CDR3 ends; the end is completed using the germline J gene. The V and J genes are TRBV20-1 and TRBJ2-5; D remains ambiguous. Trimming took 2 bases from V and 5 from J, leaving 15 bases between them. This CDR3 is built from 14 residues. CDR1 DFQATT and CDR2 SNEGSKA come from the germline V gene (reference sequence). The covered CDR3 bases are TGCAGTGCTAGACCGAGACGGGTGTGGGAGACC. It specifies CSARPRRVWET. The full CDR3 protein reads CSARPRRVWETQYF.

Regarding this clone: The read is 3 residues too short to cover the CDR3 end, so that end is filled in from the germline J gene. The chain couples TRBV7-6 to TRBJ1-6, with 7 bases identical to TRBD1. The V gene end was trimmed by 0 bases and the J gene end by 5 bases; junction bases not matched to a gene: 7. CDR3 length: 17 amino acids. Germline V lookup: CDR1 SGHVS, CDR2 FNYEAQ. The CDR3 DNA, read in part, is TGTGCCAGCAGCTTAGCTACGGGACAGCGCAATAATTCACCC. It encodes CASSLATGQRNNSP. The full-length CDR3 reads as CASSLATGQRNNSPLHF.

This clone came up many times. Coverage ceases 3 residues before the CDR3 finishes, and the germline J gene fills in the end. The chain has TRBV7-3 and TRBJ2-3; 9 nucleotides match TRBD2. CDR1 is SGHTA and CDR2 is FQGTGA in the germline V gene. V dropped 2 bases and J dropped 3; count of bases not matched to a gene: 3. The CDR3 loop spans 15 amino acids. The covered CDR3 bases are TGTGCCAGCAGCTTAGCGGGAGGGCCTACAGATACG. Translating it yields CASSLAGGPTDT. In full, the CDR3 reads CASSLAGGPTDTQYF.

This clone was seen ten or more times. The CDR3 extends 3 residues past the end of the read, so its final part is completed from the germline J gene. V is TRBV20-1 and J is TRBJ2-7; 9 bases map to TRBD2. The CDR3 length is 15 residues. With 4 bases clipped from V and 5 bases from J, the junction kept 12 bases outside the gene matches. Germline lookup yields CDR1 DFQATT and CDR2 SNEGSKA (reference sequence). CDR3 DNA (partial): TGCAGTGCTACCTTTGGGGTAGCGGGAGTACACGAG. This encodes CSATFGVAGVHE. The complete CDR3 sequence is CSATFGVAGVHEQYF.

This clone came up many times. The sequenced fragment ends 3 residues before the CDR3 boundary, so the rest is inferred from the germline J gene. The rearrangement joins TRBV19 to TRBJ1-2; D gene unclear. The CDR3 spans 11 residues. Per germline, CDR1 LNHDA and CDR2 SQIVND (reference sequence). Trimming took 7 bases from V and 3 from J, leaving 6 bases between them. The covered CDR3 bases are TGTGCCAGTACTACGGACTATGGC. Translating gives CASTTDYG. The CDR3 in its entirety is CASTTDYGYTF.

CDR3 residues: CASSAAGTAYSNQPQHF. CDR3 DNA, as far as it was read: TGTGCCAGCTCAGCCGCGGGGACAGCCTATAGCAATCAGCCC. The chain is built from TRBV18 and TRBJ1-5, with 7 bases fitting TRBD1. The CDR3 goes on 3 residues after the read ends, and that part is filled in from the germline J gene. CDR1 is KGHSH and CDR2 is LQKENI in the germline V gene. The junction had 10 bases not matched to a gene; V was cut back by 5 bases and J by 0 bases. The CDR3 runs 17 residues.